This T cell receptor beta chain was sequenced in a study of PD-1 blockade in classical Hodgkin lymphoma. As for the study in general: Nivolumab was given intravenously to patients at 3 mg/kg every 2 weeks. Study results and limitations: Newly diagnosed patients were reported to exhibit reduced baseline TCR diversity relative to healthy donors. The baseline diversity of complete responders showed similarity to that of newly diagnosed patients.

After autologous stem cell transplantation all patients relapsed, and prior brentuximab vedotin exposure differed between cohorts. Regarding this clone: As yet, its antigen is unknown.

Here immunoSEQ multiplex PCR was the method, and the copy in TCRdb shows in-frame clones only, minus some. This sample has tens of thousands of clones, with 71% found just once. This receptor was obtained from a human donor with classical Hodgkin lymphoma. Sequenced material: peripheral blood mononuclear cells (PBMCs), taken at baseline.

CDR3 residues: CASSKFGFLAGIFYEQYF. In DNA, the CDR3 is TGTGCCAGCAGCAAATTTGGCTTTCTAGCGGGGATATTCTACGAGCAGTACTTC. This chain uses TRBV21-1 with TRBJ2-7; the table's D call, TRBD2, was not checked against the DNA. TRBV21-1 is given as a pseudogene. CDR3 length equals 18 residues.